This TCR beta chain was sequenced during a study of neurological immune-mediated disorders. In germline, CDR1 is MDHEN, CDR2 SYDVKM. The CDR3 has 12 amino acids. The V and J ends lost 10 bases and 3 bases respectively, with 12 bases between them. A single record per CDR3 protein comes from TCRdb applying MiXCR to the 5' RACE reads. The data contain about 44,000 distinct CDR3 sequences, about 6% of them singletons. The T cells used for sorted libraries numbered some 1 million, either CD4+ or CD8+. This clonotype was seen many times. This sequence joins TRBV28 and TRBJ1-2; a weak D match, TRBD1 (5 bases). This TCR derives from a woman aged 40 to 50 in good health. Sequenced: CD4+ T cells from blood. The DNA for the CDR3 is TGTGCCACCAGGGCTTCTTACTATGGCTACACCTTC. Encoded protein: CATRASYYGYTF.